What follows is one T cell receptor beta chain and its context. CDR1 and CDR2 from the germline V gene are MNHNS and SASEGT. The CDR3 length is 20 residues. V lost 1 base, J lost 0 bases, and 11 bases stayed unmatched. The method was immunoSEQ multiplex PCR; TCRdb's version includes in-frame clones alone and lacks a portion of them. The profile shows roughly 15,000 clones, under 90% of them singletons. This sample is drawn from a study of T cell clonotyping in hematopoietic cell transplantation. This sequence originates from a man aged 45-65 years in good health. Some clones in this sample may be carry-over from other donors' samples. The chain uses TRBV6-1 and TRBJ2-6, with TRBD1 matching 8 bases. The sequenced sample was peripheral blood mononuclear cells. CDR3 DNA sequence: TGTGCCAGCAGTGAAGGATTTGGGACAGGTTTCAACTCTGGGGCCAACGTCCTGACTTTC. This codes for CASSEGFGTGFNSGANVLTF.